The sequence of this T cell receptor beta chain was determined in a study of cytomegalovirus exposure and HLA in healthy donors. Study background: Early on, a data release was issued that held about 85 million unique TCRs from HLA-typed donors.

Germline V gene lookup returns CDR1 SNHLY and CDR2 FYNNEI. The CDR3 is 16 amino acids. The ends lost 6 bases at V and 12 bases at J; junction bases unmatched: 13. The study ran its PCR with 60 Vbeta and 13 Jbeta primers. Method: immunoSEQ multiplex PCR; TCRdb's copy keeps in-frame clones and lacks some. The table has approximately 83,000 clones, 80% seen once. On this clone itself: No antigen is known for it.

Findings and limits, study-wide: There were a few CMV-associated chains whose specificity for CMV antigens was confirmed in vitro. In a later analysis, TCR beta V- and J-gene trimming was associated with a missense DCLRE1C variant.

The receptor was derived from a man younger than 35 in good health and CMV-seronegative. Input material: PBMCs. This sequence joins TRBV2 and TRBJ2-3; 15 nucleotides agree with TRBD2. CDR3 DNA: TGTGCCAGCAGAGCTGGGACTAGCGGGGGGCCAGTCCTACAGTATTTT. This sequence encodes CASRAGTSGGPVLQYF.